The clone carrying this T cell receptor (beta chain) has ten or more counts. Its antigen is not identified. The record originates from a study of Graves' ophthalmopathy and Graves' hyperthyroidism. General study points: Blood repertoires reportedly contained most expanded thyroid clonotypes above 0.001 frequency. Stable hyperthyroidism and ophthalmopathy were told apart by a 13-signature model, which achieved 85% to 90% sensitivity and around 77% specificity.

PBMCs were density-gradient isolated from approximately 10 ml fresh blood. Amplification targeted the TCR beta CDR3 regions, with RNA transcripts as the source material. The first round was an RT-PCR with HTBI primers, and the second round was a multiplex PCR. TCRdb reanalysed the multiplex PCR reads using MiXCR and keeps one entry per CDR3 protein. This table holds 650,000 to 900,000 distinct CDR3 sequences, 40% found once. The sample taken for sequencing was peripheral blood. The sequence derives from an adult man with Graves' ophthalmopathy.

The DNA of the CDR3 is TGTGCCAGCAGCTTCGACCCACGGGGAGGGAATGGCTACACCTTC. Residues: CASSFDPRGGNGYTF. The chain has TRBV7-2 and TRBJ1-2; D is ambiguous. CDR3 length equals 15 residues. Germline V gene sequence: CDR1 SGHTA, CDR2 FQGNSA. V was cut by 3 bases and J by 6 bases, with 17 bases left in between.